A selection of T cell receptor beta chains follows, all from one sample in a study of blood T cell repertoires in COVID-19. Repertoires were generated with immunoSEQ multiplex PCR, while TCRdb's copy carries only in-frame clones and drops some. The sample has tens of thousands of clones, around nine tenths seen once; the top ten hold 5.8%. Source material: peripheral blood. All receptors derive from a man aged 50 to 60 with active COVID-19. CDR3s include the opening cysteine and the closing phenylalanine or tryptophan.

v_call	cdr3_aa
TRBV6-5	CASSFTAYEQYF
TRBV19	CASRRQGRNEKLFF
TRBV12-5	CASGLVRTGGMSTEAFF
TRBV4-1	CASSQPMYRGRRVPDTQYF
TRBV28	CASSFPGGRGNIQYF
TRBV9	CASSAALQRGGTTDTQYF
TRBV27	CASSLYIYQPQHF
TRBV6-2/TRBV6-3	CASSRPGQSSGNTIYF
TRBV7-2	CASSFLQGVYGYTF
TRBV29-1	CSVRDFNNEQFF
TRBV7-2	CASRVSQGASEAFF
TRBV5-1	CASSLSGTGTGELFF
TRBV4-1	CASSLPTSSGRGDEQFF
TRBV9	CASSPREGRGNTEAFF
TRBV7-2	CASSLGRGQYNEQFF
TRBV4-3	CASSPGLAGADTQYF
TRBV21-1	CASSPGQVSYEQYF
TRBV28	CASSLAGGVWTGELFF
TRBV28	CASRRGNSYNEQFF
TRBV18	CASSRLGADNSPLHF
TRBV7-2	CASSPRTGEGEQYF
TRBV27	CASSGEREGLYNEQFF
TRBV7-9	CASRLQGPRQDYTF
TRBV5-4	CASSPGSGGATETQYF
TRBV5-5	CASSFGTGNYGYTF
TRBV7-2	CASSFVRAGEFIYSPLHF
TRBV28	CASSLIGGFDYEQYF
TRBV4-2	CASSQDPSVIPYGYTF
TRBV7-3	CASSPRGAFF
TRBV6-6	CASSAIQGGPSEQYF
TRBV7-2	CASSVGGRDTEAFF
TRBV2	CAVSYRGAATEAFF
TRBV27	CASSTRTGGVYGYTF
TRBV5-6	CASSRRDRDYEQYF
TRBV2	CASSEELAGTDTQYF
TRBV9	CASSVGGSASYNEQFF
TRBV10-3	CAISETGYEQYF
TRBV5-1	CASSLGTAGGQETQYF
TRBV10-3	CAMGKGQGAGETQYF
TRBV7-9	CASSSGPMDEQYF
TRBV2	CASSELTPQETQYF
TRBV11-2	CASSLTTGANTGELFF
TRBV28	CASSLRAGRLIYEQYF
TRBV28	CASSSLRGQIEVNTGELFF
TRBV4-2	CASSPQIGLTNEKLFF
TRBV28	CASSLDRVGYGYTF
TRBV7-9	CASSLAANYEQYF
TRBV9	CASSGEPGLATETQYF
TRBV5-6	CASSSIAARGSGANVLTF